This TCR beta chain emerged from a study of molecular identifiers for immune sequencing clone quantification. The CD8+CD4-CCR7+CD45RA+ phenotype defined the sorted naive CD8 T cells. In TCRdb, the PCR reads were re-called with MiXCR into one record per CDR3 protein. The data contain about 500,000 distinct CDR3 sequences, 25% of them singletons. Germline V gives CDR1 MNHEY, CDR2 SMNVEV (reference sequence). The J segment lost 5 bases and the V segment lost 5 bases, leaving 7 bases of the junction unmatched. The CDR3 length is 14 residues. The TCR originated in a human donor in good health. Some libraries in this study had Jurkat cell RNA spiked in. Sequencing input: naive CD8+ T cells from blood, with Jurkat cell RNA spiked in. Noted subset: FACS-sorted CD8+CD4-CCR7+CD45RA+ naive T cells. The chain combines TRBV27 with TRBJ1-2; 8 nucleotides match TRBD1. This CDR3 is CASSPPGGAYGYTF. The CDR3 bases are TGTGCCAGCAGTCCACCAGGGGGCGCGTATGGCTACACCTTC.